This T cell receptor (beta chain) was documented in a study of shared clonotypes between healthy human individuals. Running of the assay took place at deep level. TCRdb keeps only in-frame clones here, not all; method: immunoSEQ multiplex PCR. Of some 1 million clones listed, around 75% are singletons. V was clipped by 5 bases and J by 2 bases; unmatched bases: 4. Looked up from germline, CDR1 is SGHAT and CDR2 is FQNNGV. The CDR3 covers 14 residues. This sequence was found in a young man in good health. The chain recombines TRBV11-2 with TRBJ2-7; 9 bases agree with TRBD1. Source material: memory CD4+ T cells sorted from blood. Stated subset: CD45RA-negative fraction. In nucleotides, the CDR3 is TGTGCCAGCAGCCCCCGGACAGGGGCCTACGAGCAGTACTTC. Translation: CASSPRTGAYEQYF.